This TCR beta chain is from a study of shared clonotypes between healthy human individuals. The wider study: CD4 naive cells filled three plates per donor, CD4 memory three, CD8 naive two and CD8 memory one. General study points: Sharing across four donors was highest in naive CD4 (around 5%) and lowest in memory CD8 (roughly 0.4%).

Deep was the level at which the assay was run. Around 30,000 T cell genomes, or about 190 ng DNA, went into the sorted-subset replicate PCRs. Produced via immunoSEQ multiplex PCR; TCRdb's table is partial and in-frame only. Here the sample spans some 2,500,000 clones, around 92% being singletons. Trimming stripped 11 bases from V and 0 bases from J, with 16 bases between. CDR3 length: 14 residues. Germline V gives CDR1 ENHRY, CDR2 SYGVKD. Comment on this clone: Its antigen is unknown.

Sequenced: naive CD4+ T cells from PBMCs. The subset denotes: CD45RA+ positively selected. This TCR derives from a man in his late teens or twenties in good health. Some clones in this sample may be carry-over from other donors' samples. V is TRBV10-3 and J is TRBJ1-2; TRBD1 is a possible D gene (5 bases). CDR3 bases: TGTGCCTCCAGGCAGGACAAAGCTAACTATGGCTACACCTTC. Its translation: CASRQDKANYGYTF.